This T cell receptor (beta chain) stems from a study of T cell repertoires in cytomegalovirus infection. Looked up from germline, CDR1 is SGHNT and CDR2 is YYREEE (reference sequence). Trimming removed 4 bases at V and 5 bases at J, with 12 bases between. The CDR3 has 13 residues. Each CDR3 protein gets one entry after TCRdb re-called the reads with MiXCR. The sample consists of fewer than 1,000,000 distinct CDR3 sequences, approximately 33% of them appearing once. This clonotype has more than one count but fewer than ten. Its antigen is not known. V and J are TRBV5-4 and TRBJ1-1, with D unclear. This specimen was cultured CD8+ T cells from PBMCs, taken from culture after CMV antigen stimulation. The sequence came from a human donor in good health (CMV status not recorded). Some clones in this sample may be carry-over from other donors' samples. DNA for the CDR3: TGTGCCAGCAGCGCGATCGGGTATACTGAAGCTTTCTTT. Protein sequence: CASSAIGYTEAFF.